This record concerns one T cell receptor (beta chain) sequence. This specimen comes from a study of blood T cell repertoires in COVID-19. Study details: Collection of acute and convalescent COVID-19 samples took place in the United States, Italy and Spain.

In the authors' workflow: Quantification of nucleated cells was approximated via reference gene primer amplification. The protocol was immunoSEQ multiplex PCR, while the TCRdb copy is restricted to in-frame clones and leaves out a portion. V and J calls and clone size come straight from that table; D and trimming were deduced from the DNA. The repertoire includes some 200,000 clones, approximately 85% of them detected once, and approximately 12% sits in the top ten. Enrollees, roughly 18 to 90 years old, lived in about two dozen US areas. Participant-reported clinical history was the basis for cohort assignment. The junction had 9 bases not matched to a gene; V was cut back by 7 bases and J by 4 bases. The CDR3 has 14 amino acids. CDR1 is MNHEY, CDR2 SMNVEV, per germline (reference sequence).

The chain carries TRBV27 and TRBJ1-1; 7 bases map to TRBD1. The receptor comes from a man aged 40-49 years who had recovered from COVID-19. The source material was PBMCs or T cells enriched from blood (not recorded which). CDR3 residues: CASTERGQGTEAFF. CDR3 DNA: TGTGCCAGCACCGAGAGGGGGCAAGGCACTGAAGCTTTCTTT.